One sample yielded the 27 T cell receptor beta chains listed below, sequenced in a study of T cell responses to AZD1222 COVID-19 vaccine. Measured with immunoSEQ multiplex PCR; TCRdb has only the in-frame clones, and not every one. In the table there are about 90,000 clones, roughly 88% of which are singletons. The material was peripheral blood, obtained on day 0 of MenACWY control vaccination. Receptor source: an adult in good health.

The V gene is TRBV28, the J gene TRBJ1-5, with a tentative D call TRBD1 (6 bases). Trimming cost V 6 bases and J 0 bases, with 9 bases left between them. The germline gives CDR1 MDHEN, CDR2 SYDVKM. The length of the CDR3 is 14 residues. The CDR3 bases are TGTGCCAGCAGAGGACAGCTTAGCAATCAGCCCCAGCATTTT. This translates into CASRGQLSNQPQHF.

The V gene is TRBV20-1, the J gene TRBJ2-5, with 11 bases matching TRBD1. V dropped 3 bases and J dropped 5; count of bases not matched to a gene: 5. CDR3 length: 14 residues. Germline CDR1 and CDR2: DFQATT and SNEGSKA (reference sequence). The chain's CDR3 is CSASRDRGGETQYF. CDR3 nucleotides: TGCAGTGCTAGTCGGGACAGGGGGGGTGAGACCCAGTACTTC.

This chain links TRBV6-5 with TRBJ2-7; no reliable D call. With 8 bases removed from V and 6 bases from J, the gap between germline ends came to 11 bases. Germline assignment: CDR1 MNHEY and CDR2 SVGAGI. The CDR3 runs to 11 residues. CDR3 sequence: CASRQHSEQYF. The DNA of the CDR3 is TGTGCCAGCCGCCAGCACAGCGAGCAGTACTTC.

This clone appeared once. The J gene is TRBJ2-3, the V gene TRBV30; maybe TRBD2 (6 bases). This CDR3 region has 14 residues. Trimming shortened V by 5 bases and J by 6 bases, and 18 bases separated the two germline ends. Germline CDR1 is GTSNPN and CDR2 is SVGIG (reference sequence). CDR3: CAWAAGLAGDTQYF. DNA of the CDR3: TGTGCCTGGGCCGCGGGGCTAGCCGGGGATACGCAGTATTTT.

This clone has more than one count but fewer than ten. The chain uses TRBV7-9 and TRBJ1-5; 11 nucleotides align to TRBD1. V gave up 4 bases and J gave up 7 bases; unmatched junction bases: 3. The CDR3 has 14 amino acids. Germline assignment: CDR1 SEHNR and CDR2 FQNEAQ (reference sequence). Here the CDR3 DNA reads TGTGCCAGCAGCTCGGGGACAGGGGGACAGCCCCAGCATTTT. Translating gives CASSSGTGGQPQHF.

This chain joins TRBV5-1 and TRBJ2-7; the D is unclear. V was clipped by 0 bases and J by 3 bases, with 13 bases between them. Germline V gene lookup returns CDR1 SGHRS and CDR2 YFSETQ. The CDR3 extends over 15 amino acids. The CDR3 spells CASSLDPGGVYEQYF. The CDR3 DNA is TGCGCCAGCAGCTTGGATCCCGGTGGGGTCTACGAGCAGTACTTC. The entire variable domain, with the rest obtained from reference TRBV5-1 and TRBJ2-7, is as follows: KAGVTQTPRYLIKTRGQQVTLSCSPISGHRSVSWYQQTPGQGLQFLFEYFSETQRNKGNFPGRFSGRQFSNSRSEMNVSTLELGDSALYLCASSLDPGGVYEQYFGPGTRLTVT.

This clone showed up just once. This chain connects TRBV30 to TRBJ1-4; D possibly corresponds to TRBD1 (5 bases). V was shortened by 5 bases and J by 0 bases, with 10 bases between the two germline ends. Germline V gene lookup returns CDR1 GTSNPN and CDR2 SVGIG (reference sequence). This CDR3 has 14 residues. The CDR3, as DNA: TGTGCCTGGCGGGGGGAGACAACTAATGAAAAACTGTTTTTT. As protein: CAWRGETTNEKLFF.

The chain uses TRBV29-1 and TRBJ1-1; 9 bases fit TRBD1. Germline V gene lookup returns CDR1 SQVTM and CDR2 ANQGSEA. CDR3 length equals 13 residues. Losses at the gene ends were 7 bases for V and 4 bases for J; bases not matched to a gene: 7. CDR3 nucleotide sequence: TGCAGCGAGGGACAGGGCGTGGGCACTGAAGCTTTCTTT. It is translated as CSEGQGVGTEAFF.

This rearrangement joins TRBV14 to TRBJ1-6; tentatively, D is TRBD1 (5 bases). Germline CDR1 is SGHDN and CDR2 is FVKESK. Trimming removed 3 bases from V and 14 bases from J, with 8 bases in between. The CDR3 is 11 amino acids. The CDR3 region is CASSHGATLHF. The CDR3 DNA follows: TGTGCCAGCAGCCACGGGGCTACCCTCCACTTT.

V gene TRBV30 combines with J gene TRBJ1-3, with unresolved D. The germline V and J ends were trimmed by 0 bases and 2 bases, with 8 bases remaining between them. CDR1 is GTSNPN and CDR2 is SVGIG in the germline V gene (reference sequence). The CDR3 runs to 14 residues. This CDR3 reads CAWSVRGTGNTIYF. CDR3 DNA sequence: TGTGCCTGGAGTGTACGAGGGACTGGAAACACCATATATTTT. The full variable domain, its missing parts supplied by reference TRBV30 and TRBJ1-3, is SQTIHQWPATLVQPVGSPLSLECTVEGTSNPNLYWYRQAAGRGLQLLFYSVGIGQISSEVPQNLSASRPQDRQFILSSKKLLLSDSGFYLCAWSVRGTGNTIYFGEGSWLTVV.

This clone has just one count. The chain has TRBV27 and TRBJ2-5; D uncertain. The germline CDR1 and CDR2 sequences are MNHEY and SMNVEV (reference sequence). The CDR3 covers 13 residues. V was trimmed by 6 bases and J by 2 bases, leaving 10 bases between them. As DNA, the CDR3 is TGTGCCAGCAGCCCACGACCACAAGAGACCCAGTACTTC. Encoded protein: CASSPRPQETQYF.

V is TRBV7-9 and J is TRBJ1-1; perhaps TRBD1 as D (5 bases). The V end lost 0 bases, the J end lost 4 bases, and 9 bases lay between the germline ends. Germline lookup yields CDR1 SEHNR and CDR2 FQNEAQ (reference sequence). The CDR3 has 14 amino acids. The CDR3 DNA sequence: TGTGCCAGCAGCTTAGCGGGGACGGGCACTGAAGCTTTCTTT. Its translation is CASSLAGTGTEAFF. The complete variable domain, with remaining parts taken from reference TRBV7-9 and TRBJ1-1, reads DTGVSQNPRHKITKRGQNVTFRCDPISEHNRLYWYRQTLGQGPEFLTYFQNEAQLEKSRLLSDRFSAERPKGSFSTLEIQRTEQGDSAMYLCASSLAGTGTEAFFGQGTRLTVV.

This sequence joins TRBV4-3 and TRBJ2-3; 9 nucleotides match TRBD2. The CDR3 loop spans 16 amino acids. CDR1 is LGHNA, CDR2 YSLEER, per germline. Trimming at V came to 0 bases and at J to 1 base, leaving 2 bases not matched to a gene. CDR3 nucleotides: TGCGCCAGCAGCCAAGATCGGACTAGCGGCACAGATACGCAGTATTTT. Protein product: CASSQDRTSGTDTQYF.

This sequence joins TRBV5-8 and TRBJ1-2; D is possibly TRBD1 (6 bases). CDR3 length: 15 amino acids. The ends were cut back, 4 bases at V and 7 bases at J, with 20 bases in the middle. CDR1 and CDR2 from the germline V gene are SGHTS and YDEGEE. CDR3 in amino acids: CASSPLRGGAGGYTF. For the CDR3, the DNA is TGTGCCAGCAGCCCCCTCCGGGGGGGGGCCGGTGGCTACACCTTC.

V gene TRBV6-1 combines with J gene TRBJ1-6; TRBD1 might be the D (5 bases). Trimming took off 3 bases at V and 0 bases at J, with 12 bases between the two ends. This CDR3 has 17 residues. Germline CDR1 MNHNS, CDR2 SASEGT. The CDR3 DNA reads TGTGCCAGCAGTGATTCGTGGGGGAGCTCCTATAATTCACCCCTCCACTTT. Its protein is CASSDSWGSSYNSPLHF.

The chain joins TRBV4-1 to TRBJ1-5; D is uncertain. V was cut by 0 bases and J by 2 bases, with 14 bases left in between. CDR1 and CDR2 from the germline V gene are MGHRA and YSYEKL. The CDR3 runs to 17 residues. The CDR3 is CASSQEAASRGNQPQHF. CDR3 coding DNA: TGCGCCAGCAGCCAAGAAGCCGCGTCTCGGGGCAATCAGCCCCAGCATTTT.

The chain combines TRBV11-2 with TRBJ2-5, with 7 bases lining up with TRBD2. There are 15 residues in the CDR3. Germline CDR1 reads SGHAT; CDR2 reads FQNNGV. V gave up 0 bases and J gave up 2 bases; unmatched junction bases: 3. The CDR3 DNA follows: TGTGCCAGCAGCTTAGACCCAGCGGGGCAAGAGACCCAGTACTTC. Its protein is CASSLDPAGQETQYF. The whole variable domain, remainder taken from reference TRBV11-2 and TRBJ2-5, is EAGVAQSPRYKIIEKRQSVAFWCNPISGHATLYWYQQILGQGPKLLIQFQNNGVVDDSQLPKDRFSAERLKGVDSTLKIQPAKLEDSAVYLCASSLDPAGQETQYFGPGTRLLVL.

V usage is TRBV12-3 or TRBV12-4 and J usage is TRBJ2-5; D may be TRBD1 (6 bases). The V gene lost 6 bases and the J gene lost 5 bases, with 13 bases spanning the gap. This CDR3 region has 13 residues. CDR3 in DNA: TGTGCCAGCAGCCAGGGGCGCAGGGAGACCCAGTACTTC. Translating it yields CASSQGRRETQYF.

The rearrangement joins TRBV7-6 to TRBJ2-1; D ambiguous. V shed 1 base and J shed 5 bases, with 6 bases lying between them. CDR3 length: 13 residues. Looked up from germline, CDR1 is SGHVS and CDR2 is FNYEAQ. The CDR3 nucleotides read TGTGCCAGCAGCTTAGACTGGAACAATGAGCAGTTCTTC. It encodes CASSLDWNNEQFF.

V gene TRBV7-9 combines with J gene TRBJ1-6, with TRBD1 identical over 7 bases. This CDR3 region has 16 residues. V was clipped by 1 base and J by 6 bases; unmatched bases: 6. Germline assignment: CDR1 SEHNR and CDR2 FQNEAQ (reference sequence). CDR3 protein: CASSLGTGTVNSPLHF. CDR3 nucleotides: TGTGCCAGCAGCTTAGGGACCGGGACAGTTAATTCACCCCTCCACTTT.

The chain combines TRBV30 with TRBJ2-1; 8 bases are shared with TRBD2. From germline, CDR1 is GTSNPN and CDR2 SVGIG (reference sequence). The CDR3 has 15 amino acids. V lost 1 base to trimming and J lost 7 bases; unmatched junction nucleotides: 9. The CDR3, as DNA: TGTGCCTGGAGTGCTGGCGGGGGGCCCTGGAATGAGCAGTTCTTC. This sequence encodes CAWSAGGGPWNEQFF.

This sequence joins TRBV7-8 and TRBJ2-2; 16 positions match TRBD2. CDR1 is SGHVS, CDR2 FQNEAQ, per germline. V lost 5 bases and J lost 5; bases outside the gene matches: 2. This CDR3 has 16 residues. This chain's CDR3 is CASSKGLAGGTGELFF. The DNA for the CDR3 is TGTGCCAGCAGCAAGGGACTAGCGGGGGGGACCGGGGAGCTGTTTTTT.

J is TRBJ1-1 and V is TRBV2, with TRBD1 matching over 7 bases. J was trimmed by 6 bases and V by 6 bases; bases with no gene match: 1. This CDR3 has 11 amino acids. Germline V gene sequence: CDR1 SNHLY, CDR2 FYNNEI. The CDR3 DNA reads TGTGCCAGCAGGGGGACAGCTGAAGCTTTCTTT. This gives the protein CASRGTAEAFF.

This sequence joins TRBV4-1 and TRBJ1-4; 9 nucleotides agree with TRBD1. The germline gives CDR1 MGHRA, CDR2 YSYEKL. Trimming took 0 bases from V and 8 from J; bases not matched to a gene: 13. This CDR3 has 18 residues. This CDR3 reads CASSQDPPGQGTREKLFF. The CDR3 nucleotides are TGCGCCAGCAGCCAAGACCCACCTGGACAGGGGACACGAGAAAAACTGTTTTTT.

The CDR3: CASSQSVRGTEAFF. CDR3 sequence (DNA): TGCGCCAGCAGTCAATCAGTCAGGGGTACTGAAGCTTTCTTT. The V call is TRBV23-1, the J call TRBJ1-1; D might be TRBD1 (6 bases). TRBV23-1 counts as an open reading frame of uncertain function. The ends were cut back, 0 bases at V and 5 bases at J, with 10 bases in the middle. The CDR3 has 14 amino acids.

The chain couples TRBV6-5 to TRBJ1-3, with 9 bases fitting TRBD1. This CDR3 is built from 15 residues. Germline assignment: CDR1 MNHEY and CDR2 SVGAGI. J was trimmed by 5 bases and V by 4 bases; bases with no gene match: 6. The chain's CDR3 is CASSSGQGGRNTIYF. The DNA for the CDR3 is TGTGCCAGCAGTTCGGGACAGGGAGGACGAAACACCATATATTTT.

This chain links TRBV30 with TRBJ2-1; TRBD2 matches at 12 bases. J gave up 8 bases and V 8 bases, and 7 bases lay outside the gene matches. The CDR3 is 13 residues long. Per germline, CDR1 GTSNPN and CDR2 SVGIG (reference sequence). CDR3 sequence (DNA): TGTGCCCGGACTAGCGGGGTGAAGGATGAGCAGTTCTTC. This encodes CARTSGVKDEQFF.